Listed below are T cell receptor beta chains from one sample, sequenced in a study of shared clonotypes between healthy human individuals. TCRdb's table, derived via immunoSEQ multiplex PCR, lists solely in-frame clones and lacks some. Of about 560,000 clones listed, around 81% are singletons. Sequences were obtained from PBMCs. These receptors originate from a woman aged 40 to 50 in good health. Some clones in this sample may be carry-over from other donors' samples. The CDR3 runs from the conserved cysteine through the conserved F or W. A D gene is named only where the DNA matches it firmly. A row's size may be missing; if present it is once, few, many or a size class.

TRBV5-1,-,once,TRBJ2-3,CASSLEARGSTDTQYF,TGCGCCAGCAGCTTGGAGGCCAGGGGAAGCACAGATACGCAGTATTTT
TRBV30,-,-,TRBJ2-3,CAWSVPGTDTQYF,TGTGCCTGGAGTGTACCGGGCACAGATACGCAGTATTTT
TRBV5-4,-,-,TRBJ2-3,CASSLDRSPTTDTQYF,TGTGCCAGCAGCTTGGACCGAAGCCCCACCACAGATACGCAGTATTTT
TRBV4-1,-,few,TRBJ1-1,CASSQDPARNTEAFF,TGCGCCAGCAGCCAAGACCCTGCCAGGAACACTGAAGCTTTCTTT
TRBV7-9,TRBD1,-,TRBJ1-1,CASSLRTGGIEAFF,TGTGCCAGCAGCTTAAGGACAGGCGGTATTGAAGCTTTCTTT
TRBV18,-,few,TRBJ1-3,CASSPRQDSGNTIYF,TGTGCCAGCTCACCTCGACAGGACTCTGGAAACACCATATATTTT
TRBV5-4,TRBD1,-,TRBJ2-5,CASSLGRGRQETQYF,TGTGCCAGCAGCTTGGGTAGGGGGCGCCAAGAGACCCAGTACTTC
TRBV6-1,-,many,TRBJ2-3,CASREGLGTGVNTQYF,TGTGCCAGCAGGGAAGGGCTAGGCACGGGGGTTAATACGCAGTATTTT
TRBV19,TRBD1,-,TRBJ1-1,CASSPPGQRRNTEAFF,TGTGCCAGTAGTCCGCCGGGACAGAGAAGGAACACTGAAGCTTTCTTT
TRBV28,-,-,TRBJ2-1,CASSFSGRYNEQFF,TGTGCCAGCAGTTTCAGCGGGCGATACAATGAGCAGTTCTTC
TRBV4-1,-,once,TRBJ1-5,CASSQALNQPQHF,TGCGCCAGCAGCCAAGCTCTCAATCAGCCCCAGCATTTT
TRBV15,TRBD2,-,TRBJ2-1,CATSREGAGGSYNEQFF,TGTGCCACCAGCAGAGAGGGAGCGGGGGGCTCCTACAATGAGCAGTTCTTC
TRBV15,TRBD2,once,TRBJ2-1,CATSRMGGWSLNGQFF,TGTGCCACCAGCAGAATGGGGGGGTGGAGCCTCAATGGGCAGTTCTTC
TRBV9,TRBD2,-,TRBJ2-1,CASSVGSGSVYEQFF,TGTGCCAGCAGCGTAGGTAGCGGGAGCGTATATGAGCAGTTCTTC
TRBV30,-,-,TRBJ1-2,CAWRTPGYGYTF,TGTGCCTGGAGGACACCAGGGTATGGCTACACCTTC
TRBV27,TRBD2,-,TRBJ2-1,CASSSLSGRFYNEQFF,TGTGCCAGCAGTTCTCTGAGCGGGAGGTTTTACAATGAGCAGTTCTTC
TRBV18,TRBD1,-,TRBJ2-7,CASSLRGTGEYEQYF,TGTGCCAGCTCACTCCGAGGGACAGGGGAATACGAGCAGTACTTC
TRBV30,-,-,TRBJ2-7,CAWSDIYEQYF,TGTGCCTGGAGTGACATATACGAGCAGTACTTC
TRBV6-4,-,-,TRBJ2-2,CASSDSFTSNTGELFF,TGTGCCAGCAGTGACTCGTTCACAAGTAACACCGGGGAGCTGTTTTTT
TRBV2,-,-,TRBJ2-5,CASSEARTRETQYF,TGTGCCAGCAGTGAAGCGCGGACGAGGGAGACCCAGTACTTC
TRBV6-5,-,-,TRBJ1-2,CASSYSRRGFRYGYTF,TGTGCCAGCAGTTACTCGAGGCGGGGCTTTCGGTATGGCTACACCTTC
TRBV21-1,-,-,TRBJ2-1,CASSKERGSLAGEDEQFF,TGTGCCAGCAGCAAAGAGAGGGGGTCACTAGCGGGAGAAGATGAGCAGTTCTTC
TRBV9,TRBD1,-,TRBJ1-1,CASSTRDRVNTEAFF,TGTGCCAGCAGCACCCGGGACAGAGTGAACACTGAAGCTTTCTTT
TRBV5-1,-,-,TRBJ2-5,CASSLVGQETQYF,TGCGCCAGCAGCTTGGTCGGCCAAGAGACCCAGTACTTC
TRBV5-1,TRBD1,-,TRBJ2-6,CASSFRTGSLGSGANVLTF,TGCGCCAGCAGTTTCCGGACAGGATCCTTGGGCTCTGGGGCCAACGTCCTGACTTTC
TRBV19,TRBD2,-,TRBJ2-7,CASSNFRAGGSYEQYF,TGTGCCAGTAGTAATTTCCGAGCGGGAGGTTCCTACGAGCAGTACTTC
TRBV2,-,-,TRBJ2-1,CASSRTTGSGAYNEQFF,TGTGCCAGCAGCCGAACTACGGGGTCGGGGGCCTACAATGAGCAGTTCTTC
TRBV15,-,-,TRBJ2-6,CATSIGAGANVLTF,TGTGCCACCAGCATAGGCGCTGGGGCCAACGTCCTGACTTTC
TRBV19,TRBD2,once,TRBJ2-1,CASSTSGYNEQFF,TGTGCCAGTAGCACTAGCGGCTACAATGAGCAGTTCTTC
TRBV7-8,-,-,TRBJ1-5,CASSLVGQPQHF,TGTGCCAGCAGCTTAGTGGGTCAGCCCCAGCATTTT
TRBV28,-,few,TRBJ2-7,CASGADYEQYF,TGTGCCAGTGGGGCGGATTACGAGCAGTACTTC
TRBV7-2,-,-,TRBJ2-1,CASSDGSVGNEQFF,TGTGCCAGCAGCGACGGGAGTGTGGGCAATGAGCAGTTCTTC
TRBV6-6,-,-,TRBJ2-2,CASSYLHNTGELFF,TGTGCCAGCAGTTACCTGCATAACACCGGGGAGCTGTTTTTT
TRBV7-9,-,-,TRBJ1-3,CASSSGQGNTIYF,TGTGCCAGCAGCTCCGGACAGGGAAACACCATATATTTT
TRBV21-1,-,-,TRBJ1-5,CASSYGTENQPQHF,TGTGCCAGCAGTTACGGGACGGAGAATCAGCCCCAGCATTTT
TRBV5-1,-,-,TRBJ2-7,CASSLVSVSGGGKYEQYF,TGCGCCAGCAGCTTGGTAAGCGTGTCAGGGGGAGGAAAGTACGAGCAGTACTTC
TRBV11-2,-,-,TRBJ2-7,CASSLEVAVLGSYEQYF,TGTGCCAGCAGCTTAGAGGTGGCGGTCCTGGGGAGTTACGAGCAGTACTTC
TRBV6-5,-,once,TRBJ2-7,CASSYSEGGGEQYF,TGTGCCAGCAGTTACTCTGAGGGGGGCGGGGAGCAGTACTTC
TRBV7-3,-,-,TRBJ2-7,CASSPQLGEQYF,TGTGCCAGCAGCCCTCAACTTGGCGAGCAGTACTTC
TRBV28,-,-,TRBJ2-7,CASSLGVSRGAGEQYF,TGTGCCAGCAGTTTGGGGGTTTCGAGGGGCGCTGGGGAGCAGTACTTC
TRBV28,TRBD1,-,TRBJ1-4,CASSSPTGGEKLFF,TGTGCCAGCAGTTCCCCGACAGGGGGAGAAAAACTGTTTTTT
TRBV9,-,-,TRBJ2-1,CASSVDEGETGVPYNEQFF,TGTGCCAGCAGCGTAGATGAGGGGGAAACCGGCGTTCCCTACAATGAGCAGTTCTTC
TRBV4-3,-,once,TRBJ1-1,CASSQVLQGPVGGTEAFF,TGCGCCAGCAGCCAAGTCCTTCAGGGGCCAGTAGGCGGGACTGAAGCTTTCTTT
TRBV7-8,-,-,TRBJ1-2,CASSLILAYGYTF,TGTGCCAGCAGCTTGATTTTGGCCTATGGCTACACCTTC
TRBV2,-,once,TRBJ1-1,CASRRHLSQGTEAFF,TGTGCCAGCAGGCGACACTTATCTCAAGGCACTGAAGCTTTCTTT
TRBV27,TRBD2,-,TRBJ2-7,CASSGLAGLVTYEQYF,TGTGCCAGCAGTGGGCTAGCGGGATTAGTAACCTACGAGCAGTACTTC
TRBV5-1,TRBD1,-,TRBJ2-3,CASSLDGQGVGSTDTQYF,TGCGCCAGCAGCTTGGATGGACAGGGGGTCGGAAGCACAGATACGCAGTATTTT
TRBV6-5,-,-,TRBJ1-5,CASSYRQGNQPQHF,TGTGCCAGCAGTTACCGGCAGGGCAATCAGCCCCAGCATTTT
TRBV5-1,-,-,TRBJ2-6,CASSLEAGANVLTF,TGCGCCAGCAGCTTGGAGGCGGGGGCCAACGTCCTGACTTTC
TRBV28,-,-,TRBJ1-1,CASSLSSSDWDTEAFF,TGTGCCAGCAGTCTCTCGAGCAGTGATTGGGACACTGAAGCTTTCTTT
TRBV7-2,TRBD1,-,TRBJ2-3,CASSLMGWGTEDTQYF,TGTGCCAGCAGCCTAATGGGGTGGGGGACAGAGGATACGCAGTATTTT
TRBV7-2,TRBD2,-,TRBJ2-7,CASSSQGTSGYEQYF,TGTGCCAGCAGCTCCCAAGGGACTAGCGGCTACGAGCAGTACTTC
TRBV4-1,-,-,TRBJ1-2,CASSQEEGPYGYTF,TGCGCCAGCAGCCAAGAGGAGGGGCCCTATGGCTACACCTTC
TRBV6-1,TRBD1,many,TRBJ1-5,CASTPGQTNQPQHF,TGTGCCAGCACCCCGGGACAGACCAATCAGCCCCAGCATTTT